This TCR beta chain originates from a study of blood T cell repertoires in COVID-19. Germline-derived CDR1 and CDR2 are SGHDT and YYEEEE. V was clipped by 0 bases and J by 1 base, with 11 bases between them. The CDR3 contains 16 residues. The assay was immunoSEQ multiplex PCR, and TCRdb's table has in-frame clones only and misses some. The sample shows more than 250,000 clones, about 87% of them seen only once. Sequencing was performed on peripheral blood. V gene TRBV5-6 combines with J gene TRBJ1-3; D remains ambiguous. The receptor comes from a woman aged 25 to 39 with COVID-19, enrolled during active disease. CDR3 residues: CASSLGSSVSGNTIYF. The CDR3 region has the DNA TGTGCCAGCAGCTTGGGTTCATCGGTTTCTGGAAACACCATATATTTT.